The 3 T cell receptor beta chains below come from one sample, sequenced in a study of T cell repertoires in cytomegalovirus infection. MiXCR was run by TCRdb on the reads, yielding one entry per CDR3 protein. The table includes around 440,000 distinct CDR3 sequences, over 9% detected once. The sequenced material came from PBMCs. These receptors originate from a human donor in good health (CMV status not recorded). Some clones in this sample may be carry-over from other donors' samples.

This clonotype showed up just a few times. CDR3 residues: CASSPMGRNTGELFF. The CDR3 region has the DNA TGTGCCAGCAGCCCAATGGGACGTAACACCGGGGAGCTGTTTTTT. The V gene is TRBV25-1, the J gene TRBJ2-2; tentatively, D is TRBD1 or TRBD2 (5 bases each). Germline V gene data show CDR1 as MGHDK and CDR2 as SYGVNS. The V end lost 6 bases, the J end lost 2 bases, and 13 bases lay between the germline ends. The CDR3 sequence is 15 residues long.

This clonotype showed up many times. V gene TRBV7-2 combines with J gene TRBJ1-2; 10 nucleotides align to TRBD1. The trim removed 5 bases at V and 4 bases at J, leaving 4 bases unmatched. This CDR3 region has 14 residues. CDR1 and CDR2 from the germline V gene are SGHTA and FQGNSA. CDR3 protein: CASSPGQGLYGYTF. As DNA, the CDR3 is TGTGCCAGCAGCCCGGGACAGGGGCTCTATGGCTACACCTTC. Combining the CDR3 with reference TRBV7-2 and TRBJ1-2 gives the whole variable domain GAGVSQSPSNKVTEKGKDVELRCDPISGHTALYWYRQSLGQGLEFLIYFQGNSAPDKSGLPSDRFSAERTGGSVSTLTIQRTQQEDSAVYLCASSPGQGLYGYTFGSGTRLTVV.

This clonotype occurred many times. The chain's CDR3 is CATSRRGTSAQYF. The CDR3 DNA reads TGTGCCACCAGCAGGAGGGGGACTAGCGCGCAGTATTTT. The chain combines TRBV15 with TRBJ2-3, with 10 bases matching TRBD2. Germline V CDR1 and CDR2: LNHNV, YYDKDF (reference sequence). This CDR3 comprises 13 residues. J was trimmed by 10 bases and V by 3 bases; bases with no gene match: 4.